A single T cell receptor (beta chain) is shown here with its context. These data originate in a study of OX40 agonist ivuxolimab in advanced cancers. About the research overall: Ivuxolimab was delivered to patients intravenously every 2 weeks at doses spanning 0.01 to 10 mg/kg. Dose-escalation patients had hepatocellular carcinoma, melanoma, renal cell or head and neck cancer.

TCRdb keeps only in-frame clones here, not all; method: immunoSEQ multiplex PCR. The table includes 53,000 or so clones, nearly 80% detected once. Per the germline V gene, CDR1 is MNHEY and CDR2 is SVGAGI. This CDR3 is built from 13 residues. Unmatched junction bases numbered 4, after V lost 4 bases and J lost 7 bases. This rearrangement joins TRBV6-5 to TRBJ2-1; TRBD2 aligns across 7 bases. The specimen comprised CD4+ or CD8+ T cells sorted from blood, sampled in a trial of the OX40 agonist ivuxolimab. This sequence originates from an adult with an advanced solid tumor such as melanoma, head and neck, liver or kidney cancer. CDR3 protein: CASSWAGVNEQFF. Written as DNA, the CDR3 is TGTGCCAGCAGTTGGGCGGGGGTTAATGAGCAGTTCTTC.